This TCR beta chain was sequenced for a study of shared clonotypes between healthy human individuals (dated by TCRdb to the early 2020s). Regarding the complete study: The cohort included a few men and a couple of women between 18 and 49 years of age. Per donor, leukapheresis produced somewhere between about 0.94 and 9 billion PBMCs. Different laboratories and diverse techniques were used to prepare libraries and sequence TCR repertoires, to increase sequencing depth and limit assay-specific biases. Per donor, three plates each were used for CD4 naive and CD4 memory, two for CD8 naive, and one for CD8 memory. The study deeply sequenced blood TCR repertoires of five healthy adults to estimate repertoire size and the extent of clonotype sharing between individuals.

Points the paper makes about the study in general: The genetic and exposure-history diversity represented was limited by the small number of donors. Compared with non-shared clonotypes, the clonotypes found in all four sorted-subset donors had higher generation probabilities. Pairwise subsampling led to the expectation that sequencing depth would affect the degree of clonotype sharing among donors. Even with the large sequencing depth, rarefaction of the sorted-subset datasets indicated that sequencing was incomplete. Sampling was restricted to blood, and TCR repertoires in tissues likely differ from the TCR repertoires found in blood. Estimated clonotype richness was generally larger for naive than for memory subsets. Across a handful of donors, about 5% of naive CD4, approximately 4% of naive CD8, under 2.5% of memory CD4, and roughly 0.4% of memory CD8 clonotypes were shared.

The donors were healthy, HIV-negative adults who had no recently reported acute infections or vaccinations. Every donor was a Caucasian adult residing in Nashville, Tennessee, USA. CD8 memory samples combined magnetically selected CD45RO+ cells with CCR7-negative CD45RA+ effector memory (TemRA) cells. After blood collection by leukapheresis, PBMCs were isolated using Ficoll-Histopaque density gradient centrifugation and then cryopreserved in the vapor phase of liquid nitrogen. Purity and quantity of every magnetically sorted T cell population were checked by analytical flow cytometry. Each sorted fraction had its genomic DNA isolated and then quantified by UV absorbance on a Nanodrop 2000c. Using the deep immunoSEQ assay, multiplex PCR amplified TCR CDR3 regions from genomic DNA. Extracted genomic DNA from each cell subset was distributed evenly across all wells of several immunoSEQ 96-well plates, and each plate was treated as a replicate. Each replicate PCR for sorted subsets received roughly 0.2 ug genomic DNA, equal to around 32,000 T cell genomes. Purified libraries were measured with a Qubit 3.0 fluorometer, size-checked on a Bioanalyzer 2100, and measured again with the KAPA Library Quantification kit. Each immunoSEQ 96-well plate was sequenced on its own single-read 150-cycle Illumina NextSeq 550 flow cell. The authors' analysis ran thus. The immunoSEQ output contained only junctional sequences without quality scores, so filtering could not match that applied to full-length reads. To assign V/J genes and CDR3, sequences were annotated against IMGT germline references using PyIR, a Python wrapper for IgBLAST v1.9. Reads were removed for weak V/J assignments (E-value above 1e-6), missing CDR3, stop codons, out-of-frame junctions, or ambiguous translated residues. V3J clonotypes were defined as sequences sharing an identical inferred V gene, J gene, and CDR3 amino acid sequence. Percentage overlap between repertoires was computed as shared unique clonotypes divided by the size of the smaller repertoire. Repertoire richness was assessed with RTK rarefaction, the Chao1 estimator, and Recon v2.1 estimates of unobserved clonotypes. Generation probabilities were computed with OLGA for all TCRbeta clonotypes obtained by the gDNA method from a handful of donors. TCRdb limited this immuneACCESS table to in-frame rearrangements with V and J called. A share of clones is missing; checked studies link under half to unresolved V genes, and the rest is unexplained. The DNA gave D and trimming, while V, J and clone size come from that table. For this sample there are 100,000 to 120,000 clones; approximately 70% appear just once. Clones ranked in the top ten supply just under 25% of the sample.

In its sample, this clone was seen a few times. The specificity of this receptor is unknown. Per-base quality was not reported, and no clone a single base away is much larger than it. Trimming removed 5 bases from V and 7 bases from J; the gene matches leave 8 bases unexplained. CDR1 is given as MNHNS and CDR2 as SASEGT, both from the germline V gene. The CDR3 contains 14 residues, cysteine and phenylalanine counted. Only the CDR3 DNA stays, 42 bases, in frame from base 1. The source of this sequence is a woman between 25 and 40 years old in good health. The specimen sequenced was memory CD8+ T cells sorted from blood. Read against the paper, the sample's cell subset or site label means: CD45RO+ cells pooled with CCR7-negative TemRA cells. The chain couples TRBV6-1 to TRBJ1-5; 7 bases in the middle match TRBD1. The CDR3 region reads CASSIQGSRQPQHF. The nucleotide sequence reads as follows: TGTGCCAGCAGTATACAGGGGAGCCGGCAGCCCCAGCATTTT.